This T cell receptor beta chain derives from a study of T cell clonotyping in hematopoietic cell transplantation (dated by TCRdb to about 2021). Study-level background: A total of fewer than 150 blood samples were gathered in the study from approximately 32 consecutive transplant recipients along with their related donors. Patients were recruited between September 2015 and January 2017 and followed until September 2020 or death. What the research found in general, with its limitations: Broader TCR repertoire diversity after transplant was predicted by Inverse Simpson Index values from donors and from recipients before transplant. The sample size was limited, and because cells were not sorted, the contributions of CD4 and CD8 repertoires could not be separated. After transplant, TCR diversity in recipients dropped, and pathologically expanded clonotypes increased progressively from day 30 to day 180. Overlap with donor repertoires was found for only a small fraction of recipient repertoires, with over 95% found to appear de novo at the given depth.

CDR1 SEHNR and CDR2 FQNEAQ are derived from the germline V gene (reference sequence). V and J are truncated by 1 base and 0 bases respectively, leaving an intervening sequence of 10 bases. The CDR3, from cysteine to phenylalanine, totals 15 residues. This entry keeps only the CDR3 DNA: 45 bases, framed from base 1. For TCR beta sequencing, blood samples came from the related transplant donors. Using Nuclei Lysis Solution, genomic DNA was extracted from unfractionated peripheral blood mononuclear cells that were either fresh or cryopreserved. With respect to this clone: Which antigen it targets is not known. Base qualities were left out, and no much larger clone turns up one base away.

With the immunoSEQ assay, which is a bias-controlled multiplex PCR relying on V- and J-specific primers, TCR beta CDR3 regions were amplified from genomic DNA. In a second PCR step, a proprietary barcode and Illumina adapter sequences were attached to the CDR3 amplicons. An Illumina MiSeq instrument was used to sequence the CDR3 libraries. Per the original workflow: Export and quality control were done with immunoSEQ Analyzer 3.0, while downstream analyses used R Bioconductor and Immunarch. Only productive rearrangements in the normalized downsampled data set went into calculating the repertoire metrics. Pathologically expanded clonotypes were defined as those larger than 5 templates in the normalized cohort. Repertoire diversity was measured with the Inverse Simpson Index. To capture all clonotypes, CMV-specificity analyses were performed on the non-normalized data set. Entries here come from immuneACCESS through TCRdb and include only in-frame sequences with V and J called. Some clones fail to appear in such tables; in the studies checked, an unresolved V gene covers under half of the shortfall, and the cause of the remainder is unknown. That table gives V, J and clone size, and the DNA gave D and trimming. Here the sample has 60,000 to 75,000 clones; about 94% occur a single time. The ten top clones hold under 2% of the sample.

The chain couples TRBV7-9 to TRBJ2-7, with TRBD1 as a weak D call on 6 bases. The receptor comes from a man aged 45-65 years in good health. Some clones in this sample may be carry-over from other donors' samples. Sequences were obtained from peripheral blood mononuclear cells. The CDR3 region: CASSLDLGASYEQYF. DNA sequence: TGTGCCAGCAGCTTAGATTTGGGGGCCTCCTACGAGCAGTACTTC. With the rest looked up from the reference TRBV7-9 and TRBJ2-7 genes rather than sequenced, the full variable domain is DTGVSQNPRHKITKRGQNVTFRCDPISEHNRLYWYRQTLGQGPEFLTYFQNEAQLEKSRLLSDRFSAERPKGSFSTLEIQRTEQGDSAMYLCASSLDLGASYEQYFGPGTRLTVT.